Listed here are 10 T cell receptor beta chains from one sample, sequenced in a study of cytotoxic CD8 clonotypes in ibrutinib-treated CLL. The protocol was immunoSEQ multiplex PCR, while the TCRdb copy is restricted to in-frame clones and leaves out a portion. The repertoire holds 30,000 or so clones, with more than 75% as singletons. The starting material was PBMCs, obtained after 36 months of ibrutinib treatment. These receptors all come from a human donor with chronic lymphocytic leukemia.

The chain uses TRBV7-8 and TRBJ2-5; TRBD1 aligns across 8 bases. The germline gives CDR1 SGHVS, CDR2 FQNEAQ. J lost 6 bases, V lost 5 bases, and 14 bases had no gene match. The CDR3 runs to 16 residues. This chain's CDR3 is CASSENPGGLQQTQYF. CDR3 DNA sequence: TGTGCCAGCAGCGAAAACCCAGGGGGCCTGCAACAGACCCAGTACTTC.

This chain joins TRBV27 and TRBJ1-1; the D is unclear. The germline gives CDR1 MNHEY, CDR2 SMNVEV (reference sequence). The V end was cut by 5 bases, the J end by 0 bases, with 19 bases between. The CDR3 is 17 amino acids. DNA for the CDR3: TGTGCCAGCAGTGCCATATATGGATCTACAGTGAACACTGAAGCTTTCTTT. Protein sequence: CASSAIYGSTVNTEAFF.

The CDR3 sequence is CASSRDRSTGELFF. DNA for the CDR3: TGTGCCAGCAGCCGGGACAGGAGCACCGGGGAGCTGTTTTTT. The chain couples TRBV5-8 to TRBJ2-2; the match to TRBD1 covers 8 bases. This CDR3 has 14 residues. V shed 4 bases, J shed 4 bases, and the junction held 3 bases outside the gene matches. Germline V CDR1 and CDR2: SGHTS, YDEGEE.

The chain combines TRBV4-1 with TRBJ1-1; 8 bases are a match to TRBD1. The CDR3 has 14 residues. Per germline, CDR1 MGHRA and CDR2 YSYEKL. V shed 0 bases and J 7 bases; nucleotides not matched to a gene: 4. CDR3 DNA: TGCGCCAGCAGCCAAGACAGGGGGCATGGTGAAGCTTTCTTT. Translating it yields CASSQDRGHGEAFF.

The chain carries TRBV29-1 and TRBJ1-1; the match to TRBD1 covers 9 bases. The germline V gene encodes CDR1 SQVTM and CDR2 ANQGSEA. With V trimmed by 6 bases and J by 1 base, 3 bases remained unmatched. The CDR3 is 13 amino acids. The CDR3 loop is CSVDRGWNTEAFF. DNA of the CDR3: TGCAGCGTCGACAGGGGGTGGAACACTGAAGCTTTCTTT.

The genes are TRBV7-6 and TRBJ2-7; D is ambiguous. The CDR3 is 14 residues long. Trimming cost V 0 bases and J 3 bases, with 9 bases left between them. From germline, CDR1 is SGHVS and CDR2 FNYEAQ. CDR3 nucleotide sequence: TGTGCCAGCAGCTTAGCGCAGGCCGGCTACGAGCAGTACTTC. It encodes CASSLAQAGYEQYF.

The V gene is TRBV5-4, the J gene TRBJ2-5, with unresolved D. Trimming stripped 4 bases from V and 5 bases from J, with 18 bases between. The germline V gene encodes CDR1 SGHNT and CDR2 YYREEE (reference sequence). The CDR3 covers 15 residues. The CDR3 reads CASSPRRVREETQYF. The CDR3 DNA reads TGTGCCAGCAGCCCTCGACGGGTACGTGAGGAGACCCAGTACTTC.

This sequence joins TRBV5-6 and TRBJ1-5, with D hard to call. The CDR3 has 12 amino acids. Deletions cut 0 bases from V and 7 bases from J, with 5 bases between. Per the germline V gene, CDR1 is SGHDT and CDR2 is YYEEEE. The DNA for the CDR3 is TGTGCCAGCAGCTTGGAAGGGCAGCCCCAGCATTTT. Protein: CASSLEGQPQHF.

The V and J genes are TRBV6-5 and TRBJ2-7, with TRBD2 matching 9 bases. There are 14 residues in the CDR3. Germline V lookup: CDR1 MNHEY, CDR2 SVGAGI. The V and J ends lost 6 bases and 4 bases, in that order; junction bases with no gene match: 7. The CDR3 here is CASRRGLASYEQYF. The CDR3 DNA reads as TGTGCCAGCAGGCGGGGACTAGCCTCTTACGAGCAGTACTTC.

The chain uses TRBV7-6 and TRBJ2-1, with a weak D call TRBD2 (6 bases). This CDR3 is built from 16 residues. Between the trimmed V and J ends, which lost 0 bases and 0 bases, there was a span of 9 bases. The germline CDR1 and CDR2 sequences are SGHVS and FNYEAQ. The CDR3 DNA is TGTGCCAGCAGCTTAGCCGGCGGGGTCTCCTACAATGAGCAGTTCTTC. Translating it yields CASSLAGGVSYNEQFF.